This T cell receptor beta chain appears in the sequencing data of a study of monozygotic twins with inflammatory bowel disease. Comment on this clonotype: Its target is unknown.

Overall study findings and caveats: Possibly reflecting limited power, no difference in repertoire similarity was found between concordant and discordant twins.

Germline CDR1 and CDR2: MGHRA and YSYEKL. The CDR3 extends over 17 amino acids. TCRalpha and TCRbeta cDNA was put through two nested PCRs of approximately 17 and 9 cycles. One entry per CDR3 protein, without DNA, is what TCRdb gives after re-calling the 5' RACE reads. Its table lists fewer than 350,000 distinct CDR3 sequences. Sequenced: blood. This receptor was obtained from a human donor with ulcerative colitis or Crohn's disease, or a healthy co-twin of an affected twin (not recorded which). The chain carries TRBV4-1 and TRBJ2-5; absent DNA, TCRdb's TRBD2 call cannot be checked. The CDR3: CASSRYGLDPIQETQYF.